The 20 T cell receptor beta chains reported below all come from one sample, sequenced in a study of blood T cells in healthy people across ages. Through a sample-barcoded 5' primer and a J-beta primer mix, a second PCR was run for about 6 to 11 cycles. In TCRdb, the 5' RACE reads were re-called with MiXCR into one record per CDR3 protein. The sample comprises about 1,000,000 distinct CDR3 sequences, over 35% of which are singletons, and under 20% rests with the top ten. The material sequenced was blood. Receptors were obtained from a woman in her sixties or seventies in good health.

The chain joins TRBV12-3 or TRBV12-4 to TRBJ2-1; D remains ambiguous. The ends were cut back, 3 bases at V and 10 bases at J, with 25 bases in the middle. The CDR3 totals 17 residues. The CDR3 is CASSFAATHSAAGEQFF. The CDR3 nucleotides are TGTGCCAGCAGTTTTGCCGCGACTCATTCCGCGGCCGGAGAGCAGTTCTTC.

The chain joins TRBV5-1 to TRBJ2-3, with 8 bases fitting TRBD2. The junction had 5 bases not matched to a gene; V was cut back by 3 bases and J by 5 bases. Germline loops: CDR1 SGHRS, CDR2 YFSETQ. This CDR3 is 14 amino acids long. In DNA form, the CDR3 reads TGCGCCAGCAGCTCCGGACTAGCCGTAGATACGCAGTATTTT. Its translation is CASSSGLAVDTQYF.

The V call is TRBV7-8, the J call TRBJ2-5, with D possibly being TRBD1 or TRBD2 (6 bases each). Trimming took 3 bases from V and 5 from J, leaving 10 bases between them. Germline V gene lookup returns CDR1 SGHVS and CDR2 FQNEAQ. This CDR3 is built from 13 residues. CDR3 in DNA: TGTGCCAGCAGCTTCGGGGGCTGGGAGACCCAGTACTTC. Translated, it gives CASSFGGWETQYF.

CDR3 coding DNA: TGCGCCAGCAGCCCACTCTCAGGGGGCACCGGGGAGCTGTTTTTT. Translating gives CASSPLSGGTGELFF. V is TRBV5-1 and J is TRBJ2-2; the match to TRBD1 covers 7 bases. Germline-derived CDR1 and CDR2 are SGHRS and YFSETQ. This CDR3 comprises 15 residues. Unmatched junction bases numbered 7, after V lost 4 bases and J lost 4 bases.

The V call is TRBV4-2, the J call TRBJ2-3, with 8 nucleotides matching TRBD2. Germline lookup yields CDR1 LGHNA and CDR2 YNFKEQ. CDR3 length: 16 residues. V was clipped by 2 bases and J by 0 bases; unmatched bases: 4. CDR3 in amino acids: CASSQLAGPSTDTQYF. CDR3 nucleotide sequence: TGTGCCAGCAGCCAACTAGCGGGTCCTAGCACAGATACGCAGTATTTT.

This clonotype appeared a few times. The genes are TRBV20-1 and TRBJ2-5, with D perhaps being TRBD1 or TRBD2 (5 bases each). This CDR3 region has 12 residues. Deletions cut 5 bases from V and 2 bases from J, with 9 bases between. Germline V gene data show CDR1 as DFQATT and CDR2 as SNEGSKA (reference sequence). The CDR3: CSAGTLQETQYF. As DNA, the CDR3 is TGCAGTGCTGGGACCTTACAAGAGACCCAGTACTTC.

The chain couples TRBV20-1 to TRBJ2-1; D not resolved. Trimming shortened V by 5 bases and J by 5 bases, and 10 bases separated the two germline ends. CDR1 is DFQATT, CDR2 SNEGSKA, per germline (reference sequence). This CDR3 contains 12 residues. The CDR3 bases are TGCAGTGCTCCCCCGACCCACAATGAGCAGTTCTTC. Protein product: CSAPPTHNEQFF.

This clonotype was observed a few times. This chain joins TRBV2 and TRBJ2-7; 10 nucleotides match TRBD1. This CDR3 has 12 amino acids. The germline CDR1 and CDR2 sequences are SNHLY and FYNNEI. With V trimmed by 8 bases and J by 12 bases, 10 bases remained unmatched. CDR3 region: CASSDPGTGVYF. For the CDR3, the DNA is TGTGCCAGCTCGGACCCCGGGACAGGGGTGTACTTC.

This clonotype was counted only a few times. The chain has TRBV20-1 and TRBJ2-1, with 12 bases matching TRBD2. Germline V gene data show CDR1 as DFQATT and CDR2 as SNEGSKA (reference sequence). The length of the CDR3 is 13 residues. J was trimmed by 10 bases and V by 3 bases; bases with no gene match: 4. CDR3 region: CSASRLAGDEQFF. The CDR3 DNA is TGCAGTGCTAGTAGACTAGCGGGAGACGAGCAGTTCTTC.

The genes are TRBV2 and TRBJ1-5; 11 nucleotides align to TRBD1. The germline gives CDR1 SNHLY, CDR2 FYNNEI. V shed 0 bases and J 10 bases; nucleotides not matched to a gene: 5. The CDR3 length is 15 residues. Here the CDR3 DNA reads TGTGCCAGCAGTGAAGCAACAGGACAGGGGGCCCCCCAGCATTTT. Its protein product is CASSEATGQGAPQHF.

This rearrangement joins TRBV14 to TRBJ2-3, with a possible D match to TRBD2 (6 bases). The CDR3 sequence is 13 residues long. From germline, CDR1 is SGHDN and CDR2 FVKESK. Between the trimmed V and J ends, which lost 8 bases and 3 bases, there was a span of 12 bases. The CDR3 bases are TGTGCCAGCGGTGTGGCGGGAACAGATACGCAGTATTTT. This translates into CASGVAGTDTQYF.

Only one count was recorded for this clonotype. The chain uses TRBV4-2 and TRBJ2-1; 11 nucleotides match TRBD2. Germline CDR1 and CDR2: LGHNA and YNFKEQ. The CDR3 extends over 19 amino acids. Trimming cost V 1 base and J 9 bases; bases outside gene matches: 17. The CDR3 here is CASSQVMGGSGRGAFEQFF. For the CDR3, the DNA is TGTGCCAGCAGCCAAGTTATGGGGGGTAGCGGGAGGGGTGCTTTTGAGCAGTTCTTC.

This clonotype was seen a handful of times. V usage is TRBV27 and J usage is TRBJ2-1; a weak D match, TRBD2 (6 bases). The germline V gene has CDR1 MNHEY and CDR2 SMNVEV (reference sequence). V was shortened by 5 bases and J by 8 bases, with 16 bases between the two germline ends. This CDR3 comprises 14 residues. CDR3 protein: CASSALLARDEQFF. The CDR3 coding sequence is TGTGCCAGCAGTGCCTTACTAGCTAGGGATGAGCAGTTCTTC.

This clonotype is a singleton in its sample. The genes are TRBV2 and TRBJ1-1; a possible D gene is TRBD1 (5 bases). V gave up 8 bases and J gave up 8 bases, with 12 bases separating them. The V gene's germline CDR1 is SNHLY and CDR2 FYNNEI. There are 11 residues in the CDR3. The CDR3 region has the DNA TGTGCCAGCGGACATCTACAGGAAGCTTTCTTT. Its translation is CASGHLQEAFF.

This clonotype has more than one count but fewer than ten. The chain is built from TRBV28 and TRBJ2-7; weak D call: TRBD1 (6 bases). V lost 3 bases to trimming and J lost 0 bases, with 15 bases between them. The CDR3 runs to 16 residues. Germline V CDR1 and CDR2: MDHEN, SYDVKM. The CDR3 reads CASSFSWGPDSYEQYF. The CDR3 DNA reads TGTGCCAGCAGTTTCTCTTGGGGGCCGGACTCCTACGAGCAGTACTTC.

The chain combines TRBV20-1 with TRBJ2-5, with TRBD2 identical over 8 bases. The ends lost 5 bases at V and 1 base at J; junction bases unmatched: 9. CDR1 and CDR2 (germline): DFQATT, SNEGSKA (reference sequence). This CDR3 spans 15 amino acids. CDR3 in amino acids: CSAGKASGFQETQYF. The CDR3 nucleotides read TGCAGTGCTGGAAAGGCTAGCGGGTTCCAAGAGACCCAGTACTTC.

In this sample, this clonotype turned up a few times. This rearrangement joins TRBV11-2 to TRBJ2-1; a possible D gene is TRBD1 (5 bases). Germline CDR1 is SGHAT and CDR2 is FQNNGV. The CDR3 is made up of 16 amino acids. Trimming took 6 bases from V and 4 from J, leaving 19 bases between them. CDR3 in amino acids: CASSQGLRKDYNEQFF. The CDR3 DNA follows: TGTGCCAGCAGTCAGGGCCTCCGCAAAGATTACAATGAGCAGTTCTTC. The full variable domain, in which reference TRBV11-2 and TRBJ2-1 provide the parts outside the CDR3, is EAGVAQSPRYKIIEKRQSVAFWCNPISGHATLYWYQQILGQGPKLLIQFQNNGVVDDSQLPKDRFSAERLKGVDSTLKIQPAKLEDSAVYLCASSQGLRKDYNEQFFGPGTRLTVL.

There are a few counts of this clonotype. The chain employs TRBV15 and TRBJ2-7; no reliable D call. Trimming removed 3 bases at V and 1 base at J, with 13 bases between. The CDR3 is made up of 15 amino acids. CDR1 LNHNV and CDR2 YYDKDF come from the germline V gene (reference sequence). The CDR3 nucleotides are TGTGCCACCAGCAGGGAACTTGCTGGGTCCTACGAGCAGTACTTC. Translated: CATSRELAGSYEQYF.

The V and J genes are TRBV28 and TRBJ2-7, with unresolved D. V lost 6 bases and J lost 4, with 13 bases in between. Germline V lookup: CDR1 MDHEN, CDR2 SYDVKM. The CDR3 is 13 residues long. The CDR3 DNA is TGTGCCAGCAGAATCGGCACCGCTTACGAGCAGTACTTC. It is translated as CASRIGTAYEQYF.

The V gene is TRBV9, the J gene TRBJ1-2, with D possibly matching TRBD1 (6 bases). The CDR3 extends over 15 amino acids. The V gene's germline CDR1 is SGDLS and CDR2 YYNGEE. V lost 4 bases to trimming and J lost 6 bases, with 19 bases between them. CDR3 in amino acids: CASSPGPGASHGYTF. The CDR3 region has the DNA TGTGCCAGCAGCCCCGGCCCAGGGGCCTCCCATGGCTACACCTTC.